This section outlines one TCR beta chain sequence together with its context. Its antigen is unknown. The record originates from a study of OX40 agonist ivuxolimab in advanced cancers. Study-wide context: Patients received ivuxolimab, an intravenous treatment, every 2 weeks at 0.01 to 10 mg/kg. A history of anti-PD-1, anti-PD-L1 or anti-CTLA-4 therapy was acceptable, and roughly 40% had some. Overall study results and limits: Undetermined was the antigen specificity of the expanded peripheral T cells. Blood T cells, both CD4+ and CD8+, expanded clonally by week 6 at 0.1 to 3.0 mg/kg.

The assay was immunoSEQ multiplex PCR, and TCRdb's table has in-frame clones only and misses some. The sample includes tens of thousands of clones, about 80% of them seen just once. The receptor was derived from an adult with an advanced solid tumor such as melanoma, head and neck, liver or kidney cancer. The sample here was CD4+ or CD8+ T cells sorted from blood, taken in a trial of the OX40 agonist ivuxolimab.

The DNA of the CDR3 is TGTGCCAGTAACCCCGGACAACTGAACACTGAAGCTTTCTTT. This gives the protein CASNPGQLNTEAFF. The genes are TRBV19 and TRBJ1-1; D may be TRBD1 (5 bases). V was pared by 7 bases and J by 0 bases, with 12 bases between. CDR1 LNHDA and CDR2 SQIVND come from the germline V gene (reference sequence). The CDR3 extends over 14 amino acids.